The following is a T cell receptor beta chain sequence with its context. This record belongs to a study of T-cell reconstitution after alpha-beta-depleted transplantation in children. Unique molecular identifiers were incorporated during preparation of the TCRbeta library. TCRdb fed the PCR reads into MiXCR, producing one record per CDR3 protein. The table has over 550,000 distinct CDR3 sequences, about 10% seen once; the top ten hold 3.5% to 5%. The source was PBMCs from the stem cell graft donor, collected from the stem cell graft. The receptor was derived from a human donor who donated a stem cell graft to a child with acute myeloid leukemia.

This CDR3 is CASSLLASHEQYF. The CDR3 DNA follows: TGTGCCAGCAGTTTGTTAGCCAGCCACGAGCAGTACTTC. This chain connects TRBV12-3 or TRBV12-4 to TRBJ2-7; no definite D call. This CDR3 comprises 13 residues. V was pared by 3 bases and J by 5 bases, with 11 bases between.